This T cell receptor beta chain was sequenced in a study of blood T cell repertoires in COVID-19. Assay used: immunoSEQ multiplex PCR; TCRdb lists only in-frame clones, some missing. This repertoire shows 120,000 or so clones, around four fifths found once; its top ten account for approximately 25%. This CDR3 spans 14 amino acids. Unmatched junction bases numbered 6, after V lost 3 bases and J lost 6 bases. Germline V lookup: CDR1 KGHDR, CDR2 SFDVKD. Material for sequencing was peripheral blood. This rearrangement joins TRBV24-1 to TRBJ1-2; 7 nucleotides align to TRBD1. The receptor was isolated from a human donor in a cohort sampled during active COVID-19. The CDR3 nucleotides are TGTGCCACCAGTGATCCCGGGACAGTGAATGGCTACACCTTC. Its translation: CATSDPGTVNGYTF.